A selection of T cell receptor beta chains follows, all from one sample in a study of blood T cell repertoires in COVID-19. Some clones are missing from TCRdb's copy, which holds only in-frame ones; the method was immunoSEQ multiplex PCR. In the table there are 250,000 or so clones, 80% to 95% of which are singletons. Material: peripheral blood. The receptors stem from a man aged 30 to 45 with COVID-19, enrolled during active disease. CDR3s include the opening cysteine and the closing phenylalanine or tryptophan. Each record gives: J gene, clone size, D gene, V gene, CDR3 DNA, CDR3 protein. The D gene is left open where the match is weak. Expanded clones are given a class, and other clones once, few, many or no size at all.

TRBJ1-5	-	-	TRBV5-6	TGTGCCAGCAGCTTGAGGGGTCAGCCCCAGCATTTT	CASSLRGQPQHF
TRBJ2-3	-	-	TRBV9	TGTGCCAGCAGCGTAGGCAGGGTGAAGGCTACGCAGTATTTT	CASSVGRVKATQYF
TRBJ2-7	few	TRBD1	TRBV3-1/TRBV3-2	TGTGCCAGCAGCCCCGGGACAGGGGACTACGAGCAGTACTTC	CASSPGTGDYEQYF
TRBJ1-1	-	-	TRBV6-5	TGTGCCAGCTCCCTCGAAGGGACAAGGAACACTGAAGCTTTCTTT	CASSLEGTRNTEAFF
TRBJ1-6	-	-	TRBV6-5	TGTGCCAGCAGTTACTCAAGCAGGGGAATGGGATCACCCCTCCACTTT	CASSYSSRGMGSPLHF
TRBJ1-1	-	-	TRBV9	TGTGCCAGCAGCGTCTATGGCGGTCCAGGGACTGAAGCTTTCTTT	CASSVYGGPGTEAFF
TRBJ1-5	-	-	TRBV6-5	TGTGCCAGCAGTTACCTAGGTCAGCCCCAGCATTTT	CASSYLGQPQHF
TRBJ2-1	-	TRBD1	TRBV29-1	TGCAGCGTGCCGGGACAGGGGGGATACAATGAGCAGTTCTTC	CSVPGQGGYNEQFF
TRBJ1-2	once	-	TRBV7-9	TGTGCCAGCAGCTTAGAGAGAGGGTACTATGGCTACACCTTC	CASSLERGYYGYTF
TRBJ2-3	once	TRBD2	TRBV2	TGTGCCAGCAGCCCCCCCGGCGGGACTAGCGGAAACACAGATACGCAGTATTTT	CASSPPGGTSGNTDTQYF
TRBJ1-1	-	-	TRBV5-6	TGTGCCAGCAGCCAGCAGGAGGTACGGAATGAAGCTTTCTTT	CASSQQEVRNEAFF
TRBJ1-1	-	-	TRBV27	TGTGCCAGCAGGTCCGGAGTCAGCATGAACACTGAAGCTTTCTTT	CASRSGVSMNTEAFF
TRBJ1-4	-	TRBD1	TRBV6-5	TGTGCCAGCAGGGGGACAGGGGAGGGTAATGAAAAACTGTTTTTT	CASRGTGEGNEKLFF
TRBJ2-1	-	TRBD1	TRBV5-4	TGTGCCAGCAGCGACCGGGACAGGTTATACAATGAGCAGTTCTTC	CASSDRDRLYNEQFF
TRBJ1-6	-	-	TRBV30	TGTGCCTGGAGTCCACAGGGACCCTCACCCCTCCACTTT	CAWSPQGPSPLHF
TRBJ1-6	-	TRBD1	TRBV7-3	TGTGCCAGCAGCTTAACGGGGACAGGCGGTAATTCACCCCTCCACTTT	CASSLTGTGGNSPLHF
TRBJ1-4	-	-	TRBV19	TGTGCCAGTAGTATGGGTATGCTAGGTGAAAAACTGTTTTTT	CASSMGMLGEKLFF
TRBJ1-4	-	TRBD1	TRBV5-1	TGCGCCAGCAGCCTACAGGGACAGCTTAATGAAAAACTGTTTTTT	CASSLQGQLNEKLFF
TRBJ2-1	few	-	TRBV7-3	TGTGCCAGCAGCTTAACACTCTACAATGAGCAGTTCTTC	CASSLTLYNEQFF
TRBJ1-2	-	TRBD1	TRBV5-1	TGCGCCAGCAGCTTGACCCGGACAGGGGGTGGCTACACCTTC	CASSLTRTGGGYTF
TRBJ1-1	-	TRBD1	TRBV4-2	TGTGCCAGCAGCCCTTACTCGACAGGGGACACTGAAGCTTTCTTT	CASSPYSTGDTEAFF
TRBJ1-2	-	-	TRBV7-6	TGTGCCAGCAGCTTATCCTCGGGAGGGACCTATGGCTACACCTTC	CASSLSSGGTYGYTF
TRBJ1-2	-	TRBD1	TRBV9	TGTGCCAGCAGCCCCCGGACAGGGATAGGACTCTATGGCTACACCTTC	CASSPRTGIGLYGYTF
TRBJ1-1	-	TRBD1	TRBV7-9	TGTGCCAGCAGCTTAGCACAGGGGGAGACTGAAGCTTTCTTT	CASSLAQGETEAFF
TRBJ1-3	-	-	TRBV6-5	TGTGCCAGCAGTCGAACCTCCCGGTCTGGAAACACCATATATTTT	CASSRTSRSGNTIYF
TRBJ2-3	once	-	TRBV19	TGTGCCAGTAGTATAGACCCAGCGGCTACTAGCACAGATACGCAGTATTTT	CASSIDPAATSTDTQYF
TRBJ1-4	-	TRBD1	TRBV6-5	TGTGCCAGCGGGGGGACAGCAGATAATGAAAAACTGTTTTTT	CASGGTADNEKLFF
TRBJ1-1	-	-	TRBV3-1/TRBV3-2	TGTGCCAGCAGCCGGACATCTGGGAGGACTGAAGCTTTCTTT	CASSRTSGRTEAFF
TRBJ1-6	-	TRBD1	TRBV5-6	TGTGCCAGCGCCGACCCAGGGACAGCAATTAATTCACCCCTCCACTTT	CASADPGTAINSPLHF
TRBJ2-2	once	TRBD2	TRBV18	TGTGCCAGCTCACCATACCTAGCGGGGGACACCGGGGAGCTGTTTTTT	CASSPYLAGDTGELFF
TRBJ2-5	-	-	TRBV4-1	TGCGCCAGCAGCCAACGGGCGGCGGGGACTTTCCAAGAGACCCAGTACTTC	CASSQRAAGTFQETQYF
TRBJ1-1	-	-	TRBV5-6	TGTGCCAGCAGCTTGTCGGGGTACACTGAAGCTTTCTTT	CASSLSGYTEAFF
TRBJ1-3	-	-	TRBV9	TGTGCCAGCAGCGTAGAAGCAGCTAGCGTCTCTGGAAACACCATATATTTT	CASSVEAASVSGNTIYF
TRBJ2-1	-	-	TRBV5-1	TGCGCCAGCAGCAAGCCTGGACACAACTCCTACAATGAGCAGTTCTTC	CASSKPGHNSYNEQFF
TRBJ2-3	-	TRBD1	TRBV6-5	TGTGCCAGCAGTACGGACAGGGACACAGATACGCAGTATTTT	CASSTDRDTDTQYF
TRBJ2-5	-	-	TRBV19	TGTGCCAGTAGGGGGGGACTGTCATCGCAAGAGACCCAGTACTTC	CASRGGLSSQETQYF
TRBJ2-6	-	-	TRBV19	TGTGCCAGTACGGTCTCTGGGGCCAACGTCCTGACTTTC	CASTVSGANVLTF
TRBJ2-7	-	TRBD1	TRBV30	TGTGCCTGGAACAGACAGGGTGGCGAGCAGTACTTC	CAWNRQGGEQYF